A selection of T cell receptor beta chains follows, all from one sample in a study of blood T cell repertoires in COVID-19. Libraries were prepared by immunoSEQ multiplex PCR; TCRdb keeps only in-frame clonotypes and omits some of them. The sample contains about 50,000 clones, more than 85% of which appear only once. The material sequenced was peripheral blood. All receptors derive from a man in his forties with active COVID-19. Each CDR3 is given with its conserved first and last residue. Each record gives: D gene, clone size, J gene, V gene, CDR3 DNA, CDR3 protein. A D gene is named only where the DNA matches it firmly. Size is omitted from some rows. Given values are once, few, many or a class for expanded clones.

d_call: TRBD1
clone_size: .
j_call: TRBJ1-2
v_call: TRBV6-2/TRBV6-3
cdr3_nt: TGTGCCAGCAGTGACCCCTGGGACAGGGGCCAAACCAACTATGGCTACACCTTC
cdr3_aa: CASSDPWDRGQTNYGYTF

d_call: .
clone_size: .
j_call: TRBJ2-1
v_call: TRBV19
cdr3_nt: TGTGCCAGTACATCCGTACCGGGCAATGAGCAGTTCTTC
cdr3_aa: CASTSVPGNEQFF

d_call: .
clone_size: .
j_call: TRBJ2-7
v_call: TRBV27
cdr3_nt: TGTGCCAGCAGACTCCAGGGAATTTACACCTACGAGCAGTACTTC
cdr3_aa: CASRLQGIYTYEQYF

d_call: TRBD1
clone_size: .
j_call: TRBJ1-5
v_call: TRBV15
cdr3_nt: TGTGCCACCAGCAGAGATTCCGGGACAGGGGTCGGCAATCAGCCCCAGCATTTT
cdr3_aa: CATSRDSGTGVGNQPQHF

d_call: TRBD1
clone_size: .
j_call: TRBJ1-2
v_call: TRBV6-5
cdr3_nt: TGTGCCAGCAACCACAGGGGCCCGATCTATGGCTACACCTTC
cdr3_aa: CASNHRGPIYGYTF

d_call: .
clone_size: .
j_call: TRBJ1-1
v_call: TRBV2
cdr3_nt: TGTGCCAGCAGTGATGATCTGGAGGGGCTTGAGACTGAAGCTTTCTTT
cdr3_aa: CASSDDLEGLETEAFF

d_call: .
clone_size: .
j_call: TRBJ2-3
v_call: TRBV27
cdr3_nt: TGTGCCAGCAGTTTGGGCCCGGAGGTCGCAGATACGCAGTATTTT
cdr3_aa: CASSLGPEVADTQYF

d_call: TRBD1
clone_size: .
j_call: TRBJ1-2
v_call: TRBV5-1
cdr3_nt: TGCGCCAGCAGCTTGACAGGGACAGGGGACAACTATGGCTACACCTTC
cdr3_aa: CASSLTGTGDNYGYTF

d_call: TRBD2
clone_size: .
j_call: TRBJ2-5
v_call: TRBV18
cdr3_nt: TGTGCCAGCTCACCAGGACTAGCGGGAGGAGGAGAGACCCAGTACTTC
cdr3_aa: CASSPGLAGGGETQYF

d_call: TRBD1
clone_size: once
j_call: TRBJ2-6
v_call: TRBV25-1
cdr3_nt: TGTGCCAGCAGTGAACCAGGGGGCTCTGGGGCCAACGTCCTGACTTTC
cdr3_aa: CASSEPGGSGANVLTF

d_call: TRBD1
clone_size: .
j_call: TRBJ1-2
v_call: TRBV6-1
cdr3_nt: TGTGCCAGCAGTGAAGAGGACAGGGGACTGGCACCTAACTATGGCTACACCTTC
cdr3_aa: CASSEEDRGLAPNYGYTF

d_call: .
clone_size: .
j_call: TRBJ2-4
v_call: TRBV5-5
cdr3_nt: TGTGCCAGCAGTCGGGACACCTGGGACATTCAGTACTTC
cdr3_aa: CASSRDTWDIQYF

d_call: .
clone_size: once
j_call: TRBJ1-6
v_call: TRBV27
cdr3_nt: TGTGCCAGCAGTTTAAGGTTAGGAGGGAACTCCTATAATTCACCCCTCCACTTT
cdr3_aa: CASSLRLGGNSYNSPLHF

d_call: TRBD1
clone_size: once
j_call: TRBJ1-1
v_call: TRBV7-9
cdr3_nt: TGTGCCAGCAGCTCCCGACAGGGTCTCGAAGCTTTCTTT
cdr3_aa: CASSSRQGLEAFF

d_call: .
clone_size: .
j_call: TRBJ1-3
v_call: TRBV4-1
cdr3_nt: TGCGCCAGCAGCCAAGGGGACACCCACTCTGGAAACACCATATATTTT
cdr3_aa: CASSQGDTHSGNTIYF

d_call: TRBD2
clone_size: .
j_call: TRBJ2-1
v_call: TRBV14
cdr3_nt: TGTGCCAGCAGCTCAAACCGCGGTGGGAGGGCTCTCCATGAGCAGTTCTTC
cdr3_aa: CASSSNRGGRALHEQFF

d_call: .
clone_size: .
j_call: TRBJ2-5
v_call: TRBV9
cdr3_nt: TGTGCCAGCACTGGCGGGACCCAAGAGACCCAGTACTTC
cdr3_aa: CASTGGTQETQYF

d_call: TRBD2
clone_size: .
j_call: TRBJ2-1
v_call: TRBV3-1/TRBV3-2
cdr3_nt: TGTGCCAGCAGCCAAGATGGGGAGGGCCTGGACAATGAGCAGTTCTTC
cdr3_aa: CASSQDGEGLDNEQFF

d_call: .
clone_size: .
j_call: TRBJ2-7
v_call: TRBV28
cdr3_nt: TGTGCCAGCAGACAAAACTTCCTTGGTCAGGGGGGAGGCGAGCAGTACTTC
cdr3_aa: CASRQNFLGQGGGEQYF

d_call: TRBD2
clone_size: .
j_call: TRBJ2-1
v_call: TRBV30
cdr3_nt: TGTGCCTGGAAAATAAAGCGGGAGGGCCACAATGAGCAGTTCTTC
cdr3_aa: CAWKIKREGHNEQFF

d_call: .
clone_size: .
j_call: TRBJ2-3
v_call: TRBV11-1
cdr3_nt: TGTGCCAGCAGCCTCTCCACAGATACGCAGTATTTT
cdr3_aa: CASSLSTDTQYF

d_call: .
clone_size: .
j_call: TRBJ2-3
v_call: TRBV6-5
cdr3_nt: TGTGCCACTACGAACAGGGGCACAGATACGCAGTATTTT
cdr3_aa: CATTNRGTDTQYF

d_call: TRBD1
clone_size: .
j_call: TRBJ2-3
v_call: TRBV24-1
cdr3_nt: TGTGCCACCAGTTACGGGACAGCAGCAGATACGCAGTATTTT
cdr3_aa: CATSYGTAADTQYF

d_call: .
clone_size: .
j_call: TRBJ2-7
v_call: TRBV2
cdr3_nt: TGTGCCAGCAGTGAGGAAGGGGGCGAGCAGTACTTC
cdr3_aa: CASSEEGGEQYF